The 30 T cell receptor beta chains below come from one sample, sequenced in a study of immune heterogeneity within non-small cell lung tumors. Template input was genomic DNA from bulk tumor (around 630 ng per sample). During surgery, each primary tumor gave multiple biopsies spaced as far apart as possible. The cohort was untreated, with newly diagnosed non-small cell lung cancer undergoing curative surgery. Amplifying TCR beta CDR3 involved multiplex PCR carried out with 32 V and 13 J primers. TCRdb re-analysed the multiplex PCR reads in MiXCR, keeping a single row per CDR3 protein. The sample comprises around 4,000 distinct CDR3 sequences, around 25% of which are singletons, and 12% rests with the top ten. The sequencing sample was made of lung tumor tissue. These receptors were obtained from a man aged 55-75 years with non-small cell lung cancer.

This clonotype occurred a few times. CDR3 protein: CASSLDYSTSTDTQYF. The CDR3 bases are TGTGCCAGCAGCTTAGACTATTCAACTAGCACAGATACGCAGTATTTT. The chain recombines TRBV7-2 with TRBJ2-3; D uncertain. The germline V and J ends were trimmed by 1 base and 0 bases, with 11 bases remaining between them. The CDR3 runs 16 residues. Germline values: CDR1 SGHTA, CDR2 FQGNSA.

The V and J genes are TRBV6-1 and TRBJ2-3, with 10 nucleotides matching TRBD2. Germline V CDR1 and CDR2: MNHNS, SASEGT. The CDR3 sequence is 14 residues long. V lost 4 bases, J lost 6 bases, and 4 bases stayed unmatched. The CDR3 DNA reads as TGTGCCAGCAGTGGTCTAGCGGGGGAGGATACGCAGTATTTT. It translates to CASSGLAGEDTQYF.

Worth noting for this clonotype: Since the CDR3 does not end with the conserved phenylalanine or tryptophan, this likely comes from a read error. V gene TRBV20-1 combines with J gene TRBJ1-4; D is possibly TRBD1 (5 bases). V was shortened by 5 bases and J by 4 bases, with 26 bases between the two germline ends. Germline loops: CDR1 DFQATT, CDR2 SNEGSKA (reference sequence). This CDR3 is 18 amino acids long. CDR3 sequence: CSAASLRPMTDYNEKLFL. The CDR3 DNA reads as TGCAGTGCTGCCTCCTTGCGTCCCATGACAGACTATAATGAAAAACTGTTTCTT.

The CDR3 is CASSYFGLADNEQFF. Here the CDR3 DNA reads TGTGCCAGCAGTTACTTCGGACTAGCGGACAATGAGCAGTTCTTC. The V gene is TRBV6-5, the J gene TRBJ2-1, with TRBD2 matching 10 bases. CDR1 is MNHEY and CDR2 is SVGAGI in the germline V gene. The J segment lost 5 bases and the V segment lost 1 base, leaving 2 bases of the junction unmatched. This CDR3 spans 15 amino acids.

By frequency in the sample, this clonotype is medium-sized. CDR3 nucleotide sequence: TGTGCCAGCAGGGATGGACTAGCGGCTGCCTACAATGAGCAGTTCTTC. It yields the protein CASRDGLAAAYNEQFF. V usage is TRBV2 and J usage is TRBJ2-1; TRBD2 aligns across 10 bases. This CDR3 is 16 amino acids long. Per germline, CDR1 SNHLY and CDR2 FYNNEI. Trimming cost V 6 bases and J 2 bases; bases outside gene matches: 7.

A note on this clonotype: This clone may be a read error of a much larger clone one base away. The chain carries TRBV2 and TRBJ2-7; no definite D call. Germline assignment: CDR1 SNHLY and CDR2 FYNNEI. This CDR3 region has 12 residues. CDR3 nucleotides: TGTGCCAACAGTGTCGGTAACTACGAGCAGTACTTC. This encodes CANSVGNYEQYF.

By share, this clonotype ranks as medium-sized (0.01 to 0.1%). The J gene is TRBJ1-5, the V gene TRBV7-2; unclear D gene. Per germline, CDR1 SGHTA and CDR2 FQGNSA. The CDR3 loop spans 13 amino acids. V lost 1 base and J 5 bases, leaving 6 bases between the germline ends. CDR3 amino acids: CASSLVWDQPQHF. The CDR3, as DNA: TGTGCCAGCAGCTTAGTTTGGGATCAGCCCCAGCATTTT.

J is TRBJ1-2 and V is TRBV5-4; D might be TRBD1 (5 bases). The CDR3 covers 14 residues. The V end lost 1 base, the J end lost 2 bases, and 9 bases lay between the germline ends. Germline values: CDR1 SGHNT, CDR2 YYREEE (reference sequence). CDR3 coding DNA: TGTGCCAGCAGCTTGTCGGCAGGGAACTATGGCTACACCTTC. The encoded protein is CASSLSAGNYGYTF.

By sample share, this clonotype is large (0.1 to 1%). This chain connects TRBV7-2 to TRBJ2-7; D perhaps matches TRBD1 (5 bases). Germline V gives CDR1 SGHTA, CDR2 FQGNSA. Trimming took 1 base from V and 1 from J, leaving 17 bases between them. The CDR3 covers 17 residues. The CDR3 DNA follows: TGTGCCAGCAGCTTAGGGGTCCCAGGGCAAACTTCCTACGAGCAGTACTTC. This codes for CASSLGVPGQTSYEQYF. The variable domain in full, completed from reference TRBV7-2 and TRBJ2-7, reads GAGVSQSPSNKVTEKGKDVELRCDPISGHTALYWYRQSLGQGLEFLIYFQGNSAPDKSGLPSDRFSAERTGGSVSTLTIQRTQQEDSAVYLCASSLGVPGQTSYEQYFGPGTRLTVT.

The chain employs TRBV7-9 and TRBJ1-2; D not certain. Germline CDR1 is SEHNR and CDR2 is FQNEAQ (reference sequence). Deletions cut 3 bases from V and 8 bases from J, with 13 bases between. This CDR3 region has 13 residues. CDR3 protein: CASSFEASEGYTF. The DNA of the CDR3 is TGTGCCAGCAGCTTCGAAGCGTCGGAGGGCTACACCTTC.

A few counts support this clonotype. CDR3 region: CASSLLPGGNSPLHF. The CDR3 nucleotides are TGTGCCAGCAGTTTGCTGCCCGGGGGGAATTCACCCCTCCACTTT. The chain joins TRBV12-3 or TRBV12-4 to TRBJ1-6, with D maybe TRBD1 (5 bases). Trimming pared 3 bases from V and 7 bases from J, leaving 13 bases between. This CDR3 comprises 15 residues.

The CDR3 here is CASRRQRFNTEAFF. The DNA for the CDR3 is TGTGCCAGCAGGAGGCAGCGCTTCAACACTGAAGCTTTCTTT. The chain links TRBV28 to TRBJ1-1, with unresolved D. V was pared by 6 bases and J by 2 bases, with 13 bases between. The CDR3 has 14 residues. CDR1 and CDR2 from the germline V gene are MDHEN and SYDVKM.

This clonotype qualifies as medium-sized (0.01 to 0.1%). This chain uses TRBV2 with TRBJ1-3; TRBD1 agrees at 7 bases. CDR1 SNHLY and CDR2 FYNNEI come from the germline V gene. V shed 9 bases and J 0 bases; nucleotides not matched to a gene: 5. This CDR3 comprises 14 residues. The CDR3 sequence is CARSTGDSGNTIYF. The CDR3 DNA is TGTGCCAGGTCAACAGGGGACTCTGGAAACACCATATATTTT.

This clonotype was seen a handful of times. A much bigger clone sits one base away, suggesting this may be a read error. CDR3 sequence reads: CASSLDILGNTLYF. CDR3 in DNA: TGTGCCAGCAGCTTAGATATCCTTGGAAACACCTTATATTTT. V usage is TRBV11-2 and J usage is TRBJ1-3, with D unresolved. Germline CDR1 and CDR2: SGHAT and FQNNGV. The CDR3 spans 14 residues.

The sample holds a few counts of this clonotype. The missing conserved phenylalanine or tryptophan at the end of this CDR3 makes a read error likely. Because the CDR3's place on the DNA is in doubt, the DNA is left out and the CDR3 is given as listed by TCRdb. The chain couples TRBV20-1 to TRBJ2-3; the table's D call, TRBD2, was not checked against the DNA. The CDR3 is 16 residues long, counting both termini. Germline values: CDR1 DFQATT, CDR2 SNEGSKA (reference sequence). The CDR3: CSARERVGSQEQYFGP.

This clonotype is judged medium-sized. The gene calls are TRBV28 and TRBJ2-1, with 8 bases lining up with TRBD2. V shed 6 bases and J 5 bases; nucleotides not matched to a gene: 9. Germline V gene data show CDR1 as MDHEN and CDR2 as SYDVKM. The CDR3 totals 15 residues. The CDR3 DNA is TGTGCCAGCAGCACTGTAGGGACTAGTGACAATGAGCAGTTCTTC. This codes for CASSTVGTSDNEQFF.

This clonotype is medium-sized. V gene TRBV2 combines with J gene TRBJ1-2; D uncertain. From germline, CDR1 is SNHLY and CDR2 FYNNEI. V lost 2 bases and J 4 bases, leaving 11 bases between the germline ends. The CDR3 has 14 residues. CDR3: CASSETGGSYGYTF. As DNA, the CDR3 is TGTGCCAGCAGTGAAACCGGTGGTTCCTATGGCTACACCTTC.

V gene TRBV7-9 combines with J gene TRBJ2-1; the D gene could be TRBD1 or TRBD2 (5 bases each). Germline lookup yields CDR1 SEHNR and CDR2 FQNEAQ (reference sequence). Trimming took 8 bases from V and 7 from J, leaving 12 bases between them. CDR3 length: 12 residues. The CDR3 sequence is CASWDALNEQFF. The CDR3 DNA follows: TGTGCCAGCTGGGACGCACTGAATGAGCAGTTCTTC.

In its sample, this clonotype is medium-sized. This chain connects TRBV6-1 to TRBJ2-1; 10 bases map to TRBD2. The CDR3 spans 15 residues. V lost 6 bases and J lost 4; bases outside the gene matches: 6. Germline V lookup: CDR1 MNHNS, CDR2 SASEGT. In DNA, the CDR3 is TGTGCCAGCAGGTCAACGACTAGCGGGTACAATGAGCAGTTCTTC. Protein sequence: CASRSTTSGYNEQFF.

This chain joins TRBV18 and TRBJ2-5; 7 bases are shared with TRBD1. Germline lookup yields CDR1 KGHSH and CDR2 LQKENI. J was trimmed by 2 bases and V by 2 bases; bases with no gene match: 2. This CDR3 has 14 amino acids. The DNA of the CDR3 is TGTGCCAGCTCACCAGAGACAGGGCAAGAGACCCAGTACTTC. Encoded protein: CASSPETGQETQYF.

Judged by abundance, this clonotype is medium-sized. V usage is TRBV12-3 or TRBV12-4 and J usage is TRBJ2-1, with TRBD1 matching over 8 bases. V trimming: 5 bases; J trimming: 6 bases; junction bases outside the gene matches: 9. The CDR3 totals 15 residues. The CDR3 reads CASSKNAGQVNEQFF. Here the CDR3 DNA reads TGTGCCAGCAGTAAGAACGCGGGACAGGTCAATGAGCAGTTCTTC.

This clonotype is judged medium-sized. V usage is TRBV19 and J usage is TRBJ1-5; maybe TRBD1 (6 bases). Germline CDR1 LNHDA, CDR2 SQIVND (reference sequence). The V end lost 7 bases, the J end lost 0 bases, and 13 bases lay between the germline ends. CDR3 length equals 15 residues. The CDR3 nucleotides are TGTGCCAGTAAGGACAGAGAATATAGCAATCAGCCCCAGCATTTT. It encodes CASKDREYSNQPQHF.

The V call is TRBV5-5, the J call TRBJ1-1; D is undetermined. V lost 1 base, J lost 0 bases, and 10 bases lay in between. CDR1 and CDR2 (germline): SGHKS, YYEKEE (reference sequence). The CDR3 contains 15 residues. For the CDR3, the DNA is TGTGCCAGCAGCTTGTTGTTATGGGTGAACACTGAAGCTTTCTTT. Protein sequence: CASSLLLWVNTEAFF.

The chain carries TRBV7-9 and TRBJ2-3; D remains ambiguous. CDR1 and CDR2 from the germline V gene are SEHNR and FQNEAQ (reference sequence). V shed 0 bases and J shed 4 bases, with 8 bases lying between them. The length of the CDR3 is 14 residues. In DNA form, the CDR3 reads TGTGCCAGCAGCTTAGCGGTAGCCCCAGATACGCAGTATTTT. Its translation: CASSLAVAPDTQYF.

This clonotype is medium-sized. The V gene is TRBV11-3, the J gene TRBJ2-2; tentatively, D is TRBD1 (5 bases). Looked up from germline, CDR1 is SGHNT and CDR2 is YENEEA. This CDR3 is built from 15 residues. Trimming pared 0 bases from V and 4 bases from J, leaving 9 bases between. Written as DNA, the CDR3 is TGTGCCAGCAGCTTAGACCGGACAACCACCGGGGAGCTGTTTTTT. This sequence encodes CASSLDRTTTGELFF.

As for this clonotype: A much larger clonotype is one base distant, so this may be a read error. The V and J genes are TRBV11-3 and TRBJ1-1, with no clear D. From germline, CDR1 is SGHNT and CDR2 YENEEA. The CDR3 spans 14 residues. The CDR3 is CANSLDGMNTEAFF. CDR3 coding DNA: TGTGCCAACAGCTTAGATGGTATGAACACTGAAGCTTTCTTT.

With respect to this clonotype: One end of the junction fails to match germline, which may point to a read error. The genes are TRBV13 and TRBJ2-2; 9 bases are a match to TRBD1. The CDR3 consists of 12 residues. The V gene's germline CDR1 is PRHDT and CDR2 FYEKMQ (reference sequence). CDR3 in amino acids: CASSLETGGLFF. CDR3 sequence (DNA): TGTGCCAGCAGCTTAGAGACAGGGGGGCTGTTTTTT.

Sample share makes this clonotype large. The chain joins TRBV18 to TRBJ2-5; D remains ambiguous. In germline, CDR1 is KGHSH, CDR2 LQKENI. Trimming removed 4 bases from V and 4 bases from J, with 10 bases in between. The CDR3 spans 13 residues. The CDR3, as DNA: TGTGCCAGCTCACGAAGCAAGGGAGAGACCCAGTACTTC. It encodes CASSRSKGETQYF.

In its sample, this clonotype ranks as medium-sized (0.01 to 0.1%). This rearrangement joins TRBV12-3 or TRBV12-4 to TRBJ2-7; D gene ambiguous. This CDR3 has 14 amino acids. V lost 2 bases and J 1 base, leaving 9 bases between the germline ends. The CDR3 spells CASSLSGSSYEQYF. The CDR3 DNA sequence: TGTGCCAGCAGTTTAAGTGGGTCTTCCTACGAGCAGTACTTC.

The CDR3 loop is CASRDYGSPLHF. Here the CDR3 DNA reads TGTGCCAGCCGGGACTACGGGTCACCCCTCCACTTT. The chain carries TRBV28 and TRBJ1-6; D possibly corresponds to TRBD1 (5 bases). The CDR3 extends over 12 amino acids. Germline V CDR1 and CDR2: MDHEN, SYDVKM. The V gene lost 8 bases and the J gene lost 10 bases, with 12 bases spanning the gap.